This TCR beta chain stems from a study of T cell repertoires in cytomegalovirus infection (dated by TCRdb to between 2018 and 2020). Turning to the overall study: Peptide stimulations targeted recently identified HLA-C-restricted CMV epitopes, whose presentation resists viral immunomodulation, together with well-studied HLA-B-restricted epitopes. Donor HLA type was relevant to the analysis, as public TCR beta signatures indicated carriage of CMV infection together with the matching HLA type. Findings and caveats that apply to the study as a whole: Cumulative frequency of public TCR beta family members discriminated carriers of CMV infection plus the relevant HLA type in this cohort and an independent roughly 330-donor cohort. The ex vivo response was dominated by HLA-C-restricted CMV-specific TCR beta clonotypes, which also provided the single most frequent clonotype in two of eight donors.

Data came from an Illumina HiSeq 1500. TCRdb took the public reads, trimmed them with fastp at Q25, ran MiXCR for clone calling and kept in-frame beta chains. Here each entry gathers all rows of one CDR3 protein and keeps the most common genes and DNA. The sample table records more than 300,000 distinct CDR3 sequences; nearly 35% of these occur just once. The ten largest clones add up to approximately 12% of the sample. Per the publication, the treatment or condition label means: in vitro stimulation with specific CMV peptide epitopes to enrich CMV-specific T cells. From the cysteine through the phenylalanine, the CDR3 covers 12 amino acids. Kept here is only the CDR3 DNA, which spans 36 bases and is read in frame from base 1. The trim is 5 bases for V and 0 bases for J, with a gap of 4 bases between the germline ends. Sequences SGHTA (CDR1) and FQGNSA (CDR2) are obtained from the germline V gene.

This clonotype was detected many times. Its antigen is still unknown. Base qualities are not recorded, but no much larger clone differs from it by a single base. This specimen was cultured PBMCs, taken from culture after CMV antigen stimulation. This receptor chain uses TRBV7-2 and TRBJ1-1; the D gene is not confidently resolved. The clonotype comes from a human donor in good health (CMV status not recorded). Some clones in this sample may be carry-over from other donors' samples. The CDR3 in this case is CASSPMNTEAFF. At the DNA level, the sequence is TGTGCCAGCAGCCCAATGAACACTGAAGCTTTCTTT.